These 4 T cell receptor beta chains came from one sample sequenced in a study of radiation and T cells in renal cell carcinoma. Regarding treatment: 15 Gy SBRT to primary tumor, nephrectomy 4 weeks later. Profiling relied on immunoSEQ multiplex PCR, and the TCRdb table lists in-frame clones only, not all of them. The profile covers several thousand clones, with less than 75% appearing a single time and roughly 42% taken by the ten largest. The sample was tumor tissue, taken from a patient whose treatment included radiotherapy and nephrectomy. The source is an older woman with renal cell carcinoma.

The rearrangement links TRBV2 to TRBJ2-7, with unresolved D. The V gene lost 7 bases and the J gene lost 5 bases, with 21 bases spanning the gap. The V gene's germline CDR1 is SNHLY and CDR2 FYNNEI. The CDR3 contains 15 residues. Here the CDR3 reads CASTEANSLLHEQYF. The CDR3 nucleotides are TGTGCCAGCACCGAGGCAAACAGCTTGCTCCACGAGCAGTACTTC. The full variable domain, with the rest looked up from reference TRBV2 and TRBJ2-7, is EPEVTQTPSHQVTQMGQEVILRCVPISNHLYFYWYRQILGQKVEFLVSFYNNEISEKSEIFDDQFSVERPDGSNFTLKIRSTKLEDSAMYFCASTEANSLLHEQYFGPGTRLTVT.

This clone was detected only a few times. The chain couples TRBV15 to TRBJ1-4; unclear D gene. CDR1 is LNHNV and CDR2 is YYDKDF in the germline V gene (reference sequence). This CDR3 is 14 amino acids long. V was shortened by 3 bases and J by 14 bases, with 19 bases between the two germline ends. The CDR3: CATSRSGKRGVLFF. CDR3 in DNA: TGTGCCACCAGCAGGTCAGGTAAGCGGGGTGTGCTGTTTTTT.

This clone has only a few counts. This chain uses TRBV28 with TRBJ1-2; the D is unclear. V lost 5 bases and J 0 bases, leaving 7 bases between the germline ends. The length of the CDR3 is 13 residues. Germline lookup yields CDR1 MDHEN and CDR2 SYDVKM. The CDR3 sequence: CASSRPPNYGYTF. In DNA, the CDR3 is TGTGCCAGCAGTCGACCCCCTAACTATGGCTACACCTTC.

The CDR3 spells CASSVVSGGSGANVLTF. As DNA, the CDR3 is TGTGCCAGCAGCGTAGTGTCAGGGGGGTCTGGGGCCAACGTCCTGACTTTC. The chain links TRBV9 to TRBJ2-6; D possibly corresponds to TRBD1 (7 bases). V lost 0 bases and J lost 1, with 11 bases in between. Germline V gene lookup returns CDR1 SGDLS and CDR2 YYNGEE. There are 17 residues in the CDR3.